The clone carrying this TCR beta chain was picked up many times. Its cognate antigen is unknown. This entry belongs to a study of regulatory T cells in long-lasting Graves disease. The overall study: New Graves' disease cases had less than 3 months of antithyroid drugs.

HTBI primers from iRepertoire and Arm-PCR of CDR3 regions yielded the TCR beta libraries. TCRdb called the multiplex PCR reads again in MiXCR, with one record for every CDR3 protein. Of about 470,000 distinct CDR3 sequences in the sample, under 15% were seen once. Time point meaning: newly diagnosed GD, antithyroid drugs for less than 3 months. RNA from PBMCs was the source of the TCR library. A peripheral blood sample, 7 to 9 milliliters in volume, was drawn into EDTA tubes. Trimming at V came to 2 bases and at J to 1 base, leaving 4 bases not matched to a gene. There are 15 residues in the CDR3. Per the germline V gene, CDR1 is SGHTA and CDR2 is FQGTGA. Study outcomes and limitations: New patients shared 750 to 1,000 public clonotypes, and persistent patients shared more, with fewer than 3,500.

The data were also submitted as part of a second study, on T cells in Graves' hyperthyroidism and ophthalmopathy.

This clonotype was sampled from a woman aged 25 to 39 with Graves disease. Sequences were derived from peripheral blood mononuclear cells (PBMCs), sampled at new diagnosis, from a patient treated with antithyroid drugs. The chain is built from TRBV7-3 and TRBJ2-5; 7 bases match TRBD2. The CDR3 reads CASSLRASGQETQYF. The CDR3 DNA sequence: TGTGCCAGCAGCTTACGGGCTAGCGGCCAAGAGACCCAGTACTTC.